This entry features one T cell receptor (beta chain) sequence. This specimen comes from a study of CD8 T cells in Susac syndrome. In blood CD8+ and CD4+ T cells, TCR beta underwent sequencing. The CDR3 is made up of 14 amino acids. CDR1 and CDR2 (germline): PRHDT, FYEKMQ (reference sequence). V dropped 0 bases and J dropped 8 bases, with 11 bases sitting between them. An amount of RNA that ranged from roughly 0.45 to 1 ug was reverse transcribed with random hexamers. TCR beta CDR3 was amplified by immunoSEQ covering 54 Vbeta and 13 Jbeta. One entry per CDR3 protein, called by TCRdb with MiXCR from the immunoSEQ multiplex PCR reads. The sample lists about 400,000 distinct CDR3 sequences; around 85% were seen once.

This rearrangement joins TRBV13 to TRBJ2-1, with D possibly TRBD2 on 5 matching bases. Source material: CD8+ T cells from PBMCs. The clonotype comes from a human donor with multiple sclerosis. The CDR3 DNA follows: TGTGCCAGCAGCTTAGGCCACTCGGGGTATGAGCAGTTCTTC. Amino acid sequence: CASSLGHSGYEQFF.